The 29 T cell receptor beta chains listed next were all sequenced from one sample in a study of blood T cell repertoires in COVID-19 (dated by TCRdb to between 2020 and 2021). The library was built by means of the immunoSEQ multiplex PCR assay. Held by TCRdb, this immuneACCESS table contains in-frame sequences only and omits some clones. Under half of the omission traces to an unresolved V gene where checked; the cause of the rest is unknown. This sample gives 25,000 to 30,000 clones in total; approximately 87% of them show up just once. Of the sample, 15% to 20% falls within the top ten clones. The sequenced material came from peripheral blood. These receptors originate from an older man with active COVID-19.

V usage is TRBV5-1 and J usage is TRBJ2-2; TRBD1 matches 8 bases. In germline, CDR1 is SGHRS, CDR2 YFSETQ. This CDR3 spans 16 amino acids. Unmatched junction bases numbered 4, after V lost 0 bases and J lost 3 bases. Written as DNA, the CDR3 is TGCGCCAGCAGCTTGGTGCAGGGGGCGGACACCGGGGAGCTGTTTTTT. Encoded protein: CASSLVQGADTGELFF.

The rearrangement uses TRBV7-9 and TRBJ1-4, with D perhaps matching TRBD1 (5 bases). V was cut by 5 bases and J by 4 bases, with 23 bases left in between. The CDR3 covers 18 residues. Germline V lookup: CDR1 SEHNR, CDR2 FQNEAQ (reference sequence). The CDR3 here is CASSQPREGSGYNEKLFF. For the CDR3, the DNA is TGTGCCAGCAGCCAACCCAGGGAGGGGAGCGGATATAATGAAAAACTGTTTTTT. The complete variable domain, with remaining parts taken from reference TRBV7-9 and TRBJ1-4, reads DTGVSQNPRHKITKRGQNVTFRCDPISEHNRLYWYRQTLGQGPEFLTYFQNEAQLEKSRLLSDRFSAERPKGSFSTLEIQRTEQGDSAMYLCASSQPREGSGYNEKLFFGSGTQLSVL.

V gene TRBV5-4 combines with J gene TRBJ2-1; maybe TRBD2 (7 bases). Per germline, CDR1 SGHNT and CDR2 YYREEE (reference sequence). V lost 1 base and J lost 9, with 11 bases in between. The CDR3 length is 13 residues. CDR3 sequence reads: CASSLTGGTEQFF. CDR3 sequence (DNA): TGTGCCAGCAGCTTGACGGGGGGCACTGAGCAGTTCTTC.

The chain recombines TRBV11-2 with TRBJ1-2, with 9 bases aligning to TRBD1. The CDR3 has 17 residues. V dropped 1 base and J dropped 3; count of bases not matched to a gene: 9. Germline V gene lookup returns CDR1 SGHAT and CDR2 FQNNGV. The CDR3 region has the DNA TGTGCCAGCAGCTTAGGCCCGGGACAGGGTCGATACTATGGCTACACCTTC. Translating gives CASSLGPGQGRYYGYTF.

The genes are TRBV19 and TRBJ1-1; tentatively, D is TRBD1 (6 bases). The germline V and J ends were trimmed by 1 base and 3 bases, with 15 bases remaining between them. The CDR3 is made up of 16 amino acids. Looked up from germline, CDR1 is LNHDA and CDR2 is SQIVND (reference sequence). The CDR3 bases are TGTGCCAGTAGTATAGTGGGGGGGGCTATGTACACTGAAGCTTTCTTT. Encoded protein: CASSIVGGAMYTEAFF.

The V gene is TRBV10-3, the J gene TRBJ2-1, with TRBD2 matching over 9 bases. This CDR3 spans 13 amino acids. Germline V gene data show CDR1 as ENHRY and CDR2 as SYGVKD. Trimming took 10 bases from V and 2 from J; bases not matched to a gene: 3. CDR3 protein: CATLAGAYNEQFF. DNA for the CDR3: TGTGCCACCTTAGCGGGGGCCTACAATGAGCAGTTCTTC.

The chain has TRBV11-2 and TRBJ1-3; possible D gene TRBD1, 5 bases. This CDR3 is 18 amino acids long. V was cut by 0 bases and J by 1 base, with 16 bases left in between. Germline V CDR1 and CDR2: SGHAT, FQNNGV. CDR3 DNA: TGTGCCAGCAGCTTAGATCTGGTACGGGGGGTTTCTGGAAACACCATATATTTT. Its translation is CASSLDLVRGVSGNTIYF.

This chain links TRBV9 with TRBJ2-3; 9 nucleotides match TRBD1. The CDR3 loop spans 15 amino acids. The trim removed 4 bases at V and 1 base at J, leaving 4 bases unmatched. In germline, CDR1 is SGDLS, CDR2 YYNGEE. The CDR3 sequence: CASSKQGARTDTQYF. CDR3 nucleotide sequence: TGTGCCAGCAGCAAACAGGGGGCCCGCACAGATACGCAGTATTTT.

This sequence joins TRBV6-1 and TRBJ1-3, with unresolved D. The CDR3 totals 14 residues. The germline V gene has CDR1 MNHNS and CDR2 SASEGT. V was trimmed by 2 bases and J by 0 bases, leaving 5 bases between them. This chain's CDR3 is CASSESFSGNTIYF. DNA for the CDR3: TGTGCCAGCAGTGAATCATTCTCTGGAAACACCATATATTTT.

V and J are TRBV4-1 and TRBJ2-3, with 9 bases matching TRBD2. The CDR3 runs to 20 residues. The V segment lost 0 bases and the J segment 4 bases; nucleotides outside the gene matches: 17. Germline-derived CDR1 and CDR2 are MGHRA and YSYEKL. In DNA form, the CDR3 reads TGCGCCAGCAGCCAAGATTACGGGGAGACGAGCGGGGGGAGGGCAGATACGCAGTATTTT. Translation: CASSQDYGETSGGRADTQYF.

This chain joins TRBV28 and TRBJ2-6; TRBD2 agrees at 8 bases. Germline CDR1 MDHEN, CDR2 SYDVKM. J gave up 2 bases and V 10 bases, and 7 bases lay outside the gene matches. CDR3 length: 15 residues. This CDR3 reads CATLGGGTGANVLTF. CDR3 nucleotide sequence: TGTGCCACCCTCGGCGGGGGGACTGGGGCCAACGTCCTGACTTTC.

The V call is TRBV16, the J call TRBJ2-7; a weak D match, TRBD1 (7 bases). CDR3 length: 15 residues. Trimming removed 0 bases at V and 5 bases at J, with 14 bases between. Germline loops: CDR1 KGHSY, CDR2 FQNENV. The CDR3 here is CASSQSRTGGNEQYF. In DNA form, the CDR3 reads TGTGCCAGCAGCCAATCGAGGACAGGCGGGAACGAGCAGTACTTC. The complete variable domain, with remaining parts taken from reference TRBV16 and TRBJ2-7, reads GEEVAQTPKHLVRGEGQKAKLYCAPIKGHSYVFWYQQVLKNEFKFLISFQNENVFDETGMPKERFSAKCLPNSPCSLEIQATKLEDSAVYFCASSQSRTGGNEQYFGPGTRLTVT.

V and J are TRBV24-1 and TRBJ2-3, with 9 bases identical to TRBD2. Germline V gene data show CDR1 as KGHDR and CDR2 as SFDVKD. The CDR3 spans 12 residues. V lost 5 bases to trimming and J lost 9 bases; unmatched junction nucleotides: 2. CDR3 residues: CATSVLAGTQYF. The CDR3, as DNA: TGTGCCACCAGTGTCCTAGCGGGGACGCAGTATTTT.

This clone has only one observation. CDR3 region: CASSYRGLAGIETQYF. The CDR3 region has the DNA TGTGCCAGCAGTTACCGGGGACTAGCGGGGATTGAGACCCAGTACTTC. The V and J genes are TRBV6-2 or TRBV6-3 and TRBJ2-5, with 13 bases aligning to TRBD2. The junction had 5 bases not matched to a gene; V was cut back by 2 bases and J by 5 bases. The CDR3 is made up of 16 amino acids. The germline gives CDR1 MNHEY, CDR2 SVGEGT.

V and J are TRBV7-9 and TRBJ2-7; D unresolved. Germline CDR1 SEHNR, CDR2 FQNEAQ (reference sequence). This CDR3 is 11 amino acids long. V was cut by 5 bases and J by 6 bases, with 8 bases left in between. This chain's CDR3 is CASSPRSEQYF. The DNA of the CDR3 is TGTGCCAGCAGCCCCCGCAGCGAGCAGTACTTC. Combining the CDR3 with reference TRBV7-9 and TRBJ2-7 gives the whole variable domain DTGVSQNPRHKITKRGQNVTFRCDPISEHNRLYWYRQTLGQGPEFLTYFQNEAQLEKSRLLSDRFSAERPKGSFSTLEIQRTEQGDSAMYLCASSPRSEQYFGPGTRLTVT.

This sequence joins TRBV5-4 and TRBJ2-7; 10 bases map to TRBD1. Germline assignment: CDR1 SGHNT and CDR2 YYREEE (reference sequence). V shed 4 bases, J shed 4 bases, and the junction held 8 bases outside the gene matches. The CDR3 is 15 residues long. This CDR3 reads CASSIPRDRGYEQYF. The CDR3 coding sequence is TGTGCCAGCAGCATCCCACGGGACAGGGGTTACGAGCAGTACTTC.

This rearrangement joins TRBV7-9 to TRBJ1-4, with 7 bases aligning to TRBD1. Germline-derived CDR1 and CDR2 are SEHNR and FQNEAQ (reference sequence). The CDR3 is 14 residues long. V lost 3 bases, J lost 4 bases, and 2 bases stayed unmatched. The CDR3 spells CASSFGTDNEKLFF. CDR3 DNA sequence: TGTGCCAGCAGCTTCGGGACAGATAATGAAAAACTGTTTTTT.

The genes are TRBV6-5 and TRBJ2-3; D perhaps matches TRBD1 (5 bases). CDR3 size: 15 residues. CDR1 and CDR2 from the germline V gene are MNHEY and SVGAGI. Trimming shortened V by 6 bases and J by 6 bases, and 19 bases separated the two germline ends. CDR3 in amino acids: CASSPGGVAGDTQYF. As DNA, the CDR3 is TGTGCCAGCAGCCCGGGTGGGGTAGCAGGGGATACGCAGTATTTT.

The chain carries TRBV11-3 and TRBJ2-7; 7 bases align to TRBD1. Looked up from germline, CDR1 is SGHNT and CDR2 is YENEEA. This CDR3 has 14 residues. J lost 4 bases, V lost 3 bases, and 6 bases had no gene match. The DNA of the CDR3 is TGTGCCAGCAGCTTGGGGACAGTCAGTTACGAGCAGTACTTC. This gives the protein CASSLGTVSYEQYF.

J is TRBJ2-7 and V is TRBV6-1; 9 bases line up with TRBD2. The CDR3 runs to 14 residues. Germline V gene data show CDR1 as MNHNS and CDR2 as SASEGT. J lost 3 bases, V lost 4 bases, and 4 bases had no gene match. CDR3 region: CASSGASGIYEQYF. CDR3 DNA: TGTGCCAGCAGTGGAGCTAGCGGGATCTACGAGCAGTACTTC.

The chain has TRBV6-5 and TRBJ2-1; 12 bases map to TRBD2. CDR1 MNHEY and CDR2 SVGAGI come from the germline V gene. This CDR3 has 15 amino acids. Trimming removed 8 bases from V and 7 bases from J; junction bases left unmatched: 9. The DNA for the CDR3 is TGTGCCAGCGCATCCCTAGCGGGGGGGCGGAATGAGCAGTTCTTC. Its protein is CASASLAGGRNEQFF.

The chain carries TRBV7-7 and TRBJ2-2; TRBD1 aligns across 7 bases. The J segment lost 0 bases and the V segment lost 4 bases, leaving 2 bases of the junction unmatched. The length of the CDR3 is 15 residues. CDR1 is SSHAT and CDR2 is FNYEAQ in the germline V gene (reference sequence). The CDR3 protein is CASSSGTANTGELFF. Written as DNA, the CDR3 is TGTGCCAGCAGCTCCGGGACAGCGAACACCGGGGAGCTGTTTTTT. Full variable domain (remainder filled in from reference TRBV7-7 and TRBJ2-2): GAGVSQSPRYKVTKRGQDVTLRCDPISSHATLYWYQQALGQGPEFLTYFNYEAQPDKSGLPSDRFSAERPEGSISTLTIQRTEQRDSAMYRCASSSGTANTGELFFGEGSRLTVL.

The rearrangement joins TRBV2 to TRBJ1-3; 9 bases align to TRBD1. Trimming at V came to 6 bases and at J to 0 bases, leaving 3 bases not matched to a gene. The CDR3 runs to 15 residues. From germline, CDR1 is SNHLY and CDR2 FYNNEI. CDR3 DNA: TGTGCCAGCAGCGGACAGGGGACCTCTGGAAACACCATATATTTT. It codes for CASSGQGTSGNTIYF.

CDR3 DNA: TGTGCCAGCAGCTTCAGGGGGTTTAACACCGGGGAGCTGTTTTTT. This sequence encodes CASSFRGFNTGELFF. The chain carries TRBV7-2 and TRBJ2-2; 7 positions agree with TRBD1. The CDR3 is made up of 15 amino acids. V dropped 3 bases and J dropped 2; count of bases not matched to a gene: 3. Germline CDR1 and CDR2: SGHTA and FQGNSA.

The genes are TRBV5-4 and TRBJ2-5; D unclear. This CDR3 comprises 14 residues. Germline CDR1 reads SGHNT; CDR2 reads YYREEE (reference sequence). V was trimmed by 0 bases and J by 0 bases, leaving 6 bases between them. For the CDR3, the DNA is TGTGCCAGCAGCTTGGCGCGGTACCAAGAGACCCAGTACTTC. As protein: CASSLARYQETQYF.

This clone was observed once. The CDR3 nucleotides read TGTGCCAGTAGTATAAGGCAGGGGGCGCAAGATTCACCCCTCCACTTT. Translated: CASSIRQGAQDSPLHF. This sequence joins TRBV19 and TRBJ1-6; 8 nucleotides match TRBD1. The germline gives CDR1 LNHDA, CDR2 SQIVND (reference sequence). CDR3 length equals 16 residues. V lost 2 bases to trimming and J lost 8 bases; unmatched junction nucleotides: 8.

The J gene is TRBJ1-4, the V gene TRBV9, with D perhaps TRBD1 (6 bases). Germline loops: CDR1 SGDLS, CDR2 YYNGEE. The CDR3 length is 13 residues. The V and J ends lost 0 bases and 10 bases respectively, with 10 bases between them. CDR3 in amino acids: CASSVARGGKLFF. The CDR3 DNA sequence: TGTGCCAGCAGCGTAGCGAGGGGGGGAAAACTGTTTTTT.

V usage is TRBV7-9 and J usage is TRBJ2-7; 8 nucleotides line up with TRBD2. Trimming at V came to 0 bases and at J to 0 bases, leaving 4 bases not matched to a gene. The germline CDR1 and CDR2 sequences are SEHNR and FQNEAQ (reference sequence). This CDR3 contains 16 residues. The CDR3 region has the DNA TGTGCCAGCAGCTTAGCTCGGGGGGGCCTCTCCTACGAGCAGTACTTC. Translated: CASSLARGGLSYEQYF. The variable domain in full, with the rest retrieved from reference TRBV7-9 and TRBJ2-7, is DTGVSQNPRHKITKRGQNVTFRCDPISEHNRLYWYRQTLGQGPEFLTYFQNEAQLEKSRLLSDRFSAERPKGSFSTLEIQRTEQGDSAMYLCASSLARGGLSYEQYFGPGTRLTVT.

The rearrangement joins TRBV25-1 to TRBJ1-1; D is uncertain. There are 14 residues in the CDR3. The V end lost 3 bases, the J end lost 0 bases, and 8 bases lay between the germline ends. Germline CDR1 is MGHDK and CDR2 is SYGVNS. This CDR3 reads CASSDGRMNTEAFF. CDR3 sequence (DNA): TGTGCCAGCAGTGATGGCCGAATGAACACTGAAGCTTTCTTT.